This is a list of T cell receptor beta chains from one sample in a study of sequential checkpoint blockade in melanoma. The table came from immunoSEQ multiplex PCR; TCRdb's copy has only in-frame clones and leaves some out. The sample comprises 30,000 to 40,000 clones, 80% to 90% of which are singletons, and approximately 12% rests with the top ten. This material consisted of CD8+ T cells sorted from blood (inferred from file names), taken from a patient given nivolumab and ipilimumab in sequence. These TCRs come from a human donor with melanoma. CDR3s include the opening cysteine and the closing phenylalanine or tryptophan. The order of the fields is D gene, V gene, J gene, clone size, CDR3 protein, CDR3 DNA. A D gene is named only where the DNA matches it firmly. Not all rows give a size; the values are once, few, many and, for expanded clones, a class.

D: -; V: TRBV9; J: TRBJ1-1; size: once; CDR3: CASSVLQGIGTRYNEAFF; DNA: TGTGCCAGCAGCGTACTACAAGGAATTGGGACACGGTATAATGAAGCTTTCTTT
D: -; V: TRBV6-1; J: TRBJ1-1; size: -; CDR3: CASSEETTWATEAFF; DNA: TGTGCCAGCAGTGAAGAGACCACCTGGGCCACTGAAGCTTTCTTT
D: TRBD1; V: TRBV27; J: TRBJ2-7; size: -; CDR3: CASSSGTGIYEQYF; DNA: TGTGCCAGCAGTTCCGGGACAGGGATCTACGAGCAGTACTTC
D: -; V: TRBV6-5; J: TRBJ1-5; size: -; CDR3: CASSYSGSNQPQHF; DNA: TGTGCCAGCAGTTACTCGGGCAGCAATCAGCCCCAGCATTTT
D: TRBD1; V: TRBV5-1; J: TRBJ2-2; size: -; CDR3: CASSLEGQVTGELFF; DNA: TGCGCCAGCAGCTTGGAGGGACAGGTCACCGGGGAGCTGTTTTTT
D: -; V: TRBV7-9; J: TRBJ2-7; size: few; CDR3: CASSWASYEQYF; DNA: TGTGCCAGCAGCTGGGCATCCTACGAGCAGTACTTC
D: TRBD1; V: TRBV11-3; J: TRBJ2-7; size: -; CDR3: CASSSRDSSYEQYF; DNA: TGTGCCAGCAGCTCCCGGGACAGCTCCTACGAGCAGTACTTC
D: -; V: TRBV15; J: TRBJ1-5; size: -; CDR3: CATSSPEEPQHF; DNA: TGTGCCACCAGCTCCCCCGAGGAGCCCCAGCATTTT
D: TRBD1; V: TRBV29-1; J: TRBJ1-1; size: -; CDR3: CSVESTGGASGNTEAFF; DNA: TGCAGCGTTGAATCGACAGGGGGCGCGTCGGGGAACACTGAAGCTTTCTTT
D: TRBD2; V: TRBV7-9; J: TRBJ2-7; size: -; CDR3: CASSLGVGGVSSYEQYF; DNA: TGTGCCAGCAGCTTAGGTGTTGGGGGGGTTAGCTCCTACGAGCAGTACTTC
D: TRBD1; V: TRBV4-3; J: TRBJ1-1; size: -; CDR3: CASSHRTGTENTEAFF; DNA: TGCGCCAGCAGCCACCGAACCGGGACAGAGAACACTGAAGCTTTCTTT
D: -; V: TRBV2; J: TRBJ2-5; size: -; CDR3: CASRLSQETQYF; DNA: TGTGCCAGCAGACTATCCCAAGAGACCCAGTACTTC
D: TRBD1; V: TRBV7-9; J: TRBJ2-2; size: -; CDR3: CASSATWTGATPTGELFF; DNA: TGTGCCAGCAGCGCAACTTGGACAGGGGCCACCCCCACCGGGGAGCTGTTTTTT
D: -; V: TRBV25-1; J: TRBJ2-1; size: -; CDR3: CASSANEQFF; DNA: TGTGCCAGCAGTGCTAATGAGCAGTTCTTC
D: TRBD2; V: TRBV13; J: TRBJ2-7; size: -; CDR3: CASSEPGTGRDEQYF; DNA: TGTGCCAGCAGCGAGCCAGGAACTGGGAGGGACGAGCAGTACTTC
D: TRBD2; V: TRBV2; J: TRBJ2-7; size: -; CDR3: CASSKKSGLAGVGYEQYF; DNA: TGTGCCAGCAGCAAAAAGTCCGGACTAGCGGGAGTCGGGTACGAGCAGTACTTC
D: -; V: TRBV29-1; J: TRBJ1-4; size: -; CDR3: CSVEDEQGVGEKLFF; DNA: TGCAGCGTTGAAGATGAACAGGGAGTTGGTGAAAAACTGTTTTTT
D: -; V: TRBV27; J: TRBJ2-7; size: -; CDR3: CASSLLSGFSYEQYF; DNA: TGTGCCAGCAGTTTACTGAGCGGTTTCTCCTACGAGCAGTACTTC
D: -; V: TRBV5-5; J: TRBJ1-1; size: -; CDR3: CASSLGVVVF; DNA: TGTGCCAGCAGCTTAGGAGTGGTCGTCTTT
D: -; V: TRBV28; J: TRBJ2-5; size: -; CDR3: CASSLRPGQGETQYF; DNA: TGTGCCAGCAGTTTACGGCCAGGGCAAGGGGAGACCCAGTACTTC
D: TRBD1; V: TRBV7-9; J: TRBJ2-7; size: -; CDR3: CASSFQTGPRNEQYF; DNA: TGTGCCAGCAGCTTTCAGACAGGGCCTCGGAACGAGCAGTACTTC
D: TRBD2; V: TRBV7-7; J: TRBJ2-3; size: -; CDR3: CASSRLIAGGGADTQYF; DNA: TGTGCTAGCAGCCGACTCATAGCGGGAGGGGGGGCAGATACGCAGTATTTT
D: TRBD1; V: TRBV6-5; J: TRBJ2-7; size: -; CDR3: CASSYLRQGAYEQYF; DNA: TGTGCCAGCAGTTACCTCCGGCAGGGGGCATACGAGCAGTACTTC
D: -; V: TRBV28; J: TRBJ1-5; size: -; CDR3: CASSALEDGQPQHF; DNA: TGTGCCAGCAGCGCGTTAGAGGATGGACAGCCCCAGCATTTT
D: -; V: TRBV5-4; J: TRBJ2-5; size: -; CDR3: CASSLWQEETQYF; DNA: TGTGCCAGCAGCTTGTGGCAGGAAGAGACCCAGTACTTC
D: TRBD2; V: TRBV6-1; J: TRBJ2-1; size: -; CDR3: CASSGEREPYYNEQFF; DNA: TGTGCCAGCAGTGGGGAGCGGGAGCCATACTATAATGAGCAGTTCTTC
D: -; V: TRBV19; J: TRBJ1-1; size: -; CDR3: CASSTGMNTEAFF; DNA: TGTGCCAGTAGTACAGGAATGAACACTGAAGCTTTCTTT
D: TRBD2; V: TRBV15; J: TRBJ2-7; size: -; CDR3: CATSMRRGTPYEQYF; DNA: TGTGCCACCAGCATGAGGCGGGGGACCCCCTACGAGCAGTACTTC
D: TRBD2; V: TRBV29-1; J: TRBJ2-7; size: -; CDR3: CSVVSGSSYEQYF; DNA: TGCAGCGTCGTTAGCGGGAGCTCCTACGAGCAGTACTTC
D: TRBD1; V: TRBV27; J: TRBJ1-3; size: -; CDR3: CASKAGGTGNTIYF; DNA: TGTGCCAGCAAAGCAGGGGGTACTGGAAACACCATATATTTT
D: -; V: TRBV5-1; J: TRBJ2-2; size: -; CDR3: CASSGGDRPNTGELFF; DNA: TGCGCCAGCAGCGGCGGGGACAGACCGAACACCGGGGAGCTGTTTTTT
D: TRBD2; V: TRBV4-2; J: TRBJ2-7; size: few; CDR3: CASSPGTSATYEQYF; DNA: TGTGCCAGCAGCCCCGGGACTAGCGCGACCTACGAGCAGTACTTC
D: TRBD1; V: TRBV9; J: TRBJ1-2; size: -; CDR3: CASSAGTGYGYTF; DNA: TGTGCCAGCAGCGCAGGGACAGGGTATGGCTACACCTTC
D: TRBD1; V: TRBV6-5; J: TRBJ1-1; size: -; CDR3: CASSYSTGGEKAFF; DNA: TGTGCCAGCAGTTACTCGACAGGGGGCGAGAAAGCTTTCTTT
D: TRBD2; V: TRBV19; J: TRBJ2-3; size: -; CDR3: CASSKTSGRTDTQYF; DNA: TGTGCCAGTAGTAAGACTAGCGGGAGAACAGATACGCAGTATTTT
D: -; V: TRBV9; J: TRBJ1-4; size: -; CDR3: CASSVETGYSEKLFF; DNA: TGTGCCAGCAGCGTAGAAACAGGGTATTCTGAAAAACTGTTTTTT
D: TRBD1; V: TRBV27; J: TRBJ1-1; size: -; CDR3: CASSIRAPGQGWNTEAFF; DNA: TGTGCCAGCAGTATACGAGCGCCGGGACAGGGGTGGAACACTGAAGCTTTCTTT
D: -; V: TRBV19; J: TRBJ1-2; size: few; CDR3: CASSMSGAGYGYTF; DNA: TGTGCCAGTAGTATGTCAGGGGCTGGCTATGGCTACACCTTC
D: TRBD2; V: TRBV19; J: TRBJ2-1; size: -; CDR3: CASKARGGAYNEQFF; DNA: TGTGCCAGTAAGGCCCGGGGGGGGGCTTACAATGAGCAGTTCTTC
D: -; V: TRBV7-8; J: TRBJ2-1; size: -; CDR3: CASSFDYDNEQFF; DNA: TGTGCCAGCAGCTTCGACTACGACAATGAGCAGTTCTTC
D: -; V: TRBV29-1; J: TRBJ1-2; size: -; CDR3: CSVVRGEDYGYTF; DNA: TGCAGCGTTGTTAGAGGCGAGGACTATGGCTACACCTTC
D: -; V: TRBV7-9; J: TRBJ2-1; size: -; CDR3: CASSLVGQQFF; DNA: TGTGCCAGCAGCTTAGTGGGACAACAGTTCTTC
D: -; V: TRBV28; J: TRBJ1-1; size: -; CDR3: CASSLGQMNTEAFF; DNA: TGTGCCAGCAGTTTAGGCCAGATGAACACTGAAGCTTTCTTT
D: TRBD2; V: TRBV27; J: TRBJ2-7; size: -; CDR3: CASSDGLAGIYEQYF; DNA: TGTGCCAGCAGTGACGGACTAGCGGGAATTTACGAGCAGTACTTC
D: -; V: TRBV15; J: TRBJ1-4; size: -; CDR3: CATSRDDSLAPNEKLFF; DNA: TGTGCCACCAGCAGAGACGACTCCCTCGCTCCAAATGAAAAACTGTTTTTT
D: TRBD2; V: TRBV5-1; J: TRBJ2-3; size: -; CDR3: CASSGGGPSTDTQYF; DNA: TGCGCCAGCAGCGGGGGAGGGCCTAGCACAGATACGCAGTATTTT
D: -; V: TRBV4-1; J: TRBJ1-5; size: -; CDR3: CASSYGHYSNQPQHF; DNA: TGCGCCAGCAGCTACGGACATTATAGCAATCAGCCCCAGCATTTT
D: TRBD1; V: TRBV6-5; J: TRBJ1-5; size: few; CDR3: CASRPPGQGDQPQHF; DNA: TGTGCCAGCAGACCGCCGGGACAGGGGGATCAGCCCCAGCATTTT
D: -; V: TRBV13; J: TRBJ2-1; size: -; CDR3: CASSPEADEQFF; DNA: TGTGCCAGCAGCCCAGAGGCGGATGAGCAGTTCTTC
D: TRBD2; V: TRBV11-2; J: TRBJ2-5; size: -; CDR3: CASTPGREHVETQYF; DNA: TGTGCCAGCACCCCCGGGCGGGAGCATGTTGAGACCCAGTACTTC
D: -; V: TRBV19; J: TRBJ1-5; size: -; CDR3: CASSIGLQPQHF; DNA: TGTGCCAGTAGTATAGGGCTGCAGCCCCAGCATTTT
D: -; V: TRBV19; J: TRBJ2-7; size: -; CDR3: CASSIDSGTLPYEQYF; DNA: TGTGCCAGTAGTATAGATTCTGGGACATTACCCTACGAGCAGTACTTC
D: TRBD2; V: TRBV4-2; J: TRBJ2-3; size: -; CDR3: CASSQDLGAGGGTDTQYF; DNA: TGTGCCAGCAGCCAAGATTTGGGGGCGGGAGGCGGCACAGATACGCAGTATTTT
D: -; V: TRBV19; J: TRBJ1-5; size: -; CDR3: CASSIDPGLTRINQPQHF; DNA: TGTGCCAGTAGTATAGATCCGGGACTTACTCGTATCAATCAGCCCCAGCATTTT